These T cell receptor beta chains were read from a single sample in a study of Graves' ophthalmopathy and Graves' hyperthyroidism. TCRdb fed the multiplex PCR reads into MiXCR, producing one record per CDR3 protein. The data contain 650,000 to 800,000 distinct CDR3 sequences, roughly two fifths of them singletons. Sequenced: peripheral blood. These receptors were obtained from an adult man with Graves' ophthalmopathy. Both conserved end residues are part of each CDR3. The D gene is left open where the match is weak. Clone sizes are given selectively: once, few, many, or a class where the clone is expanded.

d_call,j_call,clone_size,v_call,cdr3_nt,cdr3_aa
-,TRBJ2-2,-,TRBV4-1,TGCGCCAGCAGCCAAGATCCGGCAGGGGCCGGGGAGCTGTTTTTT,CASSQDPAGAGELFF
TRBD1,TRBJ1-5,-,TRBV2,TGTGCCAGCAGTCCCTCTGGCAGGGGGCAATATCAGCCCCAGCATTTT,CASSPSGRGQYQPQHF
-,TRBJ2-5,-,TRBV10-2,TGCGCCAGCAGGGCGGGGTTGGAGGGAGGACGAGAGACCCAGTACTTC,CASRAGLEGGRETQYF
-,TRBJ1-5,many,TRBV10-3,TGTGCCATCAGTGGGGGGGGGGATAGCAATCAGCCCCAGCATTTT,CAISGGGDSNQPQHF
-,TRBJ1-4,many,TRBV4-2,TGTGCCAGCAGCCAAGAGGGGGCAGGGTACGAAAAACTGTTTTTT,CASSQEGAGYEKLFF
-,TRBJ1-2,many,TRBV9,TGTGCCAGCAGCGTAGTCCCAGCATATGGCTACACCTTC,CASSVVPAYGYTF
-,TRBJ2-2,many,TRBV7-9,TGTGCCAGCAGCATACCGCTCGGGGAGCTGTTTTTT,CASSIPLGELFF
-,TRBJ2-7,-,TRBV4-2,TGTGCCAGCAGCCAAGGCCCTACCGGGAGCTACATCTACGAGCAGTACTTC,CASSQGPTGSYIYEQYF
-,TRBJ1-4,many,TRBV7-9,TGTGCCAGCAGCTTGACAGCAACTAATGAAAAACTGTTTTTT,CASSLTATNEKLFF
TRBD1,TRBJ1-5,many,TRBV19,TGTGCCAGTAGTCGACAGGGTGGCAATCAGCCCCAGCATTTT,CASSRQGGNQPQHF
TRBD1,TRBJ1-2,many,TRBV10-3,TGTGCCATCAGTGAGGGGGACAGGCCTCAAGAGGGCTACACCTTC,CAISEGDRPQEGYTF
-,TRBJ2-2,few,TRBV20-1,TGCAGTGCTAGCCTGCGGGACAGCTTCACCGGGGAGCTGTTTTTT,CSASLRDSFTGELFF
-,TRBJ2-5,-,TRBV7-2,TGTGCCAGCAGCTTATCATCCGGGGGCATGGAGACCCAGTACTTC,CASSLSSGGMETQYF
TRBD2,TRBJ2-7,many,TRBV7-9,TGTGCCAGCAGTCGACTAGCGGGGAGCTCCTACGAGCAGTACTTC,CASSRLAGSSYEQYF
-,TRBJ1-6,-,TRBV7-2,TGTGCCAGCAGCTCTTACAGGGCGGGGGCCGGAGGGTCCCTCCACTTT,CASSSYRAGAGGSLHF
-,TRBJ1-2,few,TRBV6-6,TGTGCCAGCAGTGAAGGTGACAGGCTATTAGGGGGCTACACCTTC,CASSEGDRLLGGYTF
TRBD1,TRBJ1-5,-,TRBV19,TGTGCCAGTAGTCTGGACAGGCTTTCCTACGAGCATTTT,CASSLDRLSYEHF
TRBD2,TRBJ2-7,few,TRBV20-1,TGCAGTGCTAGAGCATTCGTAGCGGGAGTACGCTACGAGCAGTACTTC,CSARAFVAGVRYEQYF
-,TRBJ1-5,-,TRBV29-1,TGCAGCGTTCGGATAGGTCGAGGCCAGCCCCAGCATTTT,CSVRIGRGQPQHF
-,TRBJ1-5,many,TRBV20-1,TGCAGTGCTAGAGCCGTGAATCAGCCCCAGCATTTT,CSARAVNQPQHF
-,TRBJ1-6,-,TRBV9,TGTGCCAGCAGCCAAGTCGCCTGGGGGTCGGATTCACCCCTCCACTTT,CASSQVAWGSDSPLHF
-,TRBJ2-7,many,TRBV12-5,TGTGCTAGTGGTTCAACCCTCATCGGACAACGGCAGTACTTC,CASGSTLIGQRQYF
TRBD1,TRBJ1-1,-,TRBV10-3,TGTGCCAGCAGTGAGAGACAGGGGGCGTTCACTGAAGCTTTCTTT,CASSERQGAFTEAFF
-,TRBJ1-1,once,TRBV25-1,TGTGCCAGCAGTGGATCAGGGTACTCGAAAACAGGGCTGGCCGAAGCTTTCTTT,CASSGSGYSKTGLAEAFF
-,TRBJ2-7,many,TRBV29-1,TGCAGCGTTGACTCCCCGACAGGCGAACAGTACTTC,CSVDSPTGEQYF
TRBD2,TRBJ2-7,-,TRBV7-9,TGCGCCAGCAGCCAAGATTTACTAGCGGGGGGGCGTAGCTCCTACGAGCAGTACTTC,CASSQDLLAGGRSSYEQYF
-,TRBJ2-7,many,TRBV9,TGTGCCAGCAGCGTATCCCCCGGGGGAAACGAGCAGTACTTC,CASSVSPGGNEQYF
-,TRBJ1-6,many,TRBV6-6,TGTGCCAGCAGTTACTCGAGTCGGGGTTACTCACCCCTCCACTTT,CASSYSSRGYSPLHF
TRBD2,TRBJ2-5,many,TRBV9,TGTGCCAGTTCCCAGGGGTCTAGCGGGAGGAAAGAGACCCAGTACTTC,CASSQGSSGRKETQYF
-,TRBJ2-7,-,TRBV4-1,TGCGCCAGCAGCCAAGGGGGCGGTGGGGCCTACGAGCAGTACTTC,CASSQGGGGAYEQYF
TRBD1,TRBJ1-2,-,TRBV7-9,TGTGCCAGCAGCGAATTAACCCCCCTGACAGGGAACTATGGCTACACCTTC,CASSELTPLTGNYGYTF
-,TRBJ2-7,few,TRBV6-5,TGTGCCAGCAGTTACTCCGGTAACACCGTCGGCGAGCAGTACTTC,CASSYSGNTVGEQYF
TRBD1,TRBJ1-2,few,TRBV12-3/TRBV12-4,TGTGCCAGCAGCTTTTCCGTAGGACAGGGGGACTATGGCTACACCTTC,CASSFSVGQGDYGYTF
TRBD1,TRBJ2-7,many,TRBV10-3,TGTGCCAGCAGACAGACAGGGCGAAGGGACTACGAGCAGTACTTC,CASRQTGRRDYEQYF
TRBD1,TRBJ1-5,-,TRBV7-8,TGTGCCAGCAGCTTGTCGACAGGGGAACGCGAGACCCAGCATTTT,CASSLSTGERETQHF
-,TRBJ2-7,once,TRBV29-1,TGCAGCGCAACGGACGGGGGCTCGGACGAGCAGTACTTC,CSATDGGSDEQYF
-,TRBJ2-7,many,TRBV2,TGTGCCAGCAGCGTGACTAGCTCCTACGAGCAGTACTTC,CASSVTSSYEQYF
-,TRBJ1-2,many,TRBV5-1,TGCGCCAGCAGTCCTGGACAGCGCGACTATGGCTACACCTTC,CASSPGQRDYGYTF
-,TRBJ2-7,-,TRBV19,TGTGCCGGTAGTTCGACGGGAAGCTCCTACGAGCAGTACTTC,CAGSSTGSSYEQYF
TRBD1,TRBJ2-2,-,TRBV2,TGTGCCAGCAGTGAAGGACCGGGCAGGGGGCTGTACACCGGGGAGCTGTTTTTT,CASSEGPGRGLYTGELFF
-,TRBJ1-5,many,TRBV20-1,TGCAGTGCTAGAGGAGGTGGGGATCAGCCCCAGCATTTT,CSARGGGDQPQHF
TRBD2,TRBJ2-2,-,TRBV5-4,TGTGCCAGCAGCGGCGGACTAGCGGGGCGAACCGGGGAGCTGTTTTTT,CASSGGLAGRTGELFF
TRBD2,TRBJ2-7,many,TRBV29-1,TGCAGCGTTGAAGGGCGGGAGGGCGCCACGGACGAGCAGTACTTC,CSVEGREGATDEQYF
-,TRBJ2-7,many,TRBV19,TGTGCCAGTATGGCAGGTACCTACGAGCAGTACTTC,CASMAGTYEQYF
-,TRBJ1-1,-,TRBV29-1,TGCAGCTTATTGCCCGATTTGAACACTGAAGCTTTCTTT,CSLLPDLNTEAFF
-,TRBJ1-1,few,TRBV30,TGTGCCGCTCAGAGGCAGGGGATTACTGAAGCTTTCTTT,CAAQRQGITEAFF
-,TRBJ2-5,-,TRBV7-2,TGTGCCAGCAGCCGCGGGGTCCAGGGCTTGGAGACCCAGTACTTC,CASSRGVQGLETQYF
TRBD1,TRBJ1-1,few,TRBV4-2,TGTGCCAGCAGCTCCGGGACAGGGTGGTTAGAAGCTTTCTTT,CASSSGTGWLEAFF
TRBD1,TRBJ1-3,-,TRBV7-8,TGCGCCAGCAGCCAATCTCCGGGACAGGGGCTATCTGGAAACACCATATATTTT,CASSQSPGQGLSGNTIYF
TRBD1,TRBJ1-2,-,TRBV29-1,TGCAGCGTCGAGACGGGAGGGGGCGGTCGTGGCTACACCTTC,CSVETGGGGRGYTF
-,TRBJ1-2,many,TRBV9,TGTGCCTCCTCCCGTGGCGGGAACTATGGCTACACCTTC,CASSRGGNYGYTF
TRBD1,TRBJ2-5,few,TRBV5-6,TGTGCCAGCAGATTGCTCGACAGGGTCCGAGAGACCCAGTACTTC,CASRLLDRVRETQYF
-,TRBJ2-5,many,TRBV11-2,TGTGCCAGCAGCCTGCGAGGGGGTAGGGAGACCCAGTACTTC,CASSLRGGRETQYF
-,TRBJ1-5,many,TRBV10-3,TGTGCCATCAGTGAGTCAGGTCGGGAAAATCAGCCCCAGCATTTT,CAISESGRENQPQHF
-,TRBJ2-2,-,TRBV7-9,TGTACCAGCAGCCAAGAATGGGGACTTCCCGTAGGGGAGCTGTTTTTT,CTSSQEWGLPVGELFF
TRBD1,TRBJ1-2,few,TRBV7-2,TGTGCCAGCTTTATTCGGGACAGGGGTTTTGGCTACACCTTC,CASFIRDRGFGYTF
TRBD1,TRBJ1-1,-,TRBV10-2,TGTGCCAGCAGCCCTACCGTGGACAGGGAGAGCACTGAAGCTTTCTTT,CASSPTVDRESTEAFF
-,TRBJ2-5,many,TRBV9,TGTGCCAGCAGCGTAGGGGGGGGGCCAGAGACCCAGTACTTC,CASSVGGGPETQYF
-,TRBJ2-5,many,TRBV24-1,TGTGCCACCAGTGATCCGGACGGCGGCGGATCTACGGAGACCCAGTACTTC,CATSDPDGGGSTETQYF